This T cell receptor (beta chain) was captured in a study of T cells in Graves' hyperthyroidism and ophthalmopathy. The junction had 5 bases not matched to a gene; V was cut back by 4 bases and J by 5 bases. Germline V gives CDR1 SGHRS, CDR2 YFSETQ. The CDR3 extends over 13 amino acids. Amplification of TCR beta CDR3 regions was performed using RNA transcripts as template. The study used the HTBI primer set for a first-round RT-PCR of the TCR CDR3. MiXCR was run by TCRdb on the multiplex PCR reads, yielding one entry per CDR3 protein. The sample lists approximately 600,000 distinct CDR3 sequences, around 14% occurring once. Diagnoses rested on clinical symptoms, serum thyroxine and TRAb, thyroid ultrasound and orbital computed tomography. This clonotype was seen more than once but under ten times.

The clonotype originates from a young woman with Graves' ophthalmopathy. The V call is TRBV5-1, the J call TRBJ2-5; 7 nucleotides match TRBD2. Sequencing was done on a sample of blood. CDR3 bases: TGCGCCAGCAGCGGACTAGTTTTGGAGACCCAGTACTTC. It translates to CASSGLVLETQYF.